This is a list of T cell receptor beta chains from one sample in a study of vaccination effects on CD4 cells after COVID-19. These TCRs are of unknown antigen specificity. The method was immunoSEQ multiplex PCR; TCRdb's version includes in-frame clones alone and lacks a portion of them. The sample holds around 30,000 clones, about 77% seen once. The source material was CD4+ T cells from PBMCs cultured with HCoV-NL63 spike peptides, sampled before COVID-19 vaccination. All receptors come from a human donor who had a prior SARS-CoV-2 infection. CDR3s include the opening cysteine and the closing phenylalanine or tryptophan. The D gene is left open where the match is weak. Only part of the rows carry a size: once, few, many, or a class if the clone is expanded.

V	J	D	size	DNA	CDR3
TRBV5-1	TRBJ2-2	TRBD1	NA	TGCGCCACCCGGGACAGGGGAAGCACCGGGGAGCTGTTTTTT	CATRDRGSTGELFF
TRBV10-3	TRBJ2-3	TRBD2	few	TGTGCCATCAGAGAACCGGGACTAGCAGATACGCAGTATTTT	CAIREPGLADTQYF
TRBV5-4	TRBJ2-7	TRBD2	once	TGTGCCAGCAGCTTGGCACTCTCGGGGAGCGGGGGTTACGAGCAGTACTTC	CASSLALSGSGGYEQYF
TRBV19	TRBJ2-1	NA	NA	TGTGCCAGTAGTCTTCCTGGGGTTGAGCAGTTCTTC	CASSLPGVEQFF
TRBV7-9	TRBJ1-2	NA	NA	TGTGCCAGCAGCTTAACTTCCAGGTCTAACTATGGCTACACCTTC	CASSLTSRSNYGYTF
TRBV7-2	TRBJ2-5	TRBD1	NA	TGTGCCAGCAGCTTCTCGGGACAGGGGGCCCCAGAGACCCAGTACTTC	CASSFSGQGAPETQYF
TRBV15	TRBJ2-7	NA	NA	TGTGCCACCAGCAGAAAGGTCAAGGCAGAGCAGTACTTC	CATSRKVKAEQYF
TRBV5-4	TRBJ2-1	TRBD2	NA	TGTGCCAGCAGCTCCGAGTCTAGCGGGAGTGATGAGCAGTTCTTC	CASSSESSGSDEQFF
TRBV2	TRBJ2-7	NA	NA	TGTGCCAGCAGTGAAGTAGGGGGCTACGAGCAGTACTTC	CASSEVGGYEQYF
TRBV4-1	TRBJ1-4	NA	NA	TGCGCCAGCAGCCAAGGCTGGCTCAGGGCGGGAGAAACAACTAATGAAAAACTGTTTTTT	CASSQGWLRAGETTNEKLFF
TRBV10-3	TRBJ2-3	TRBD2	large	TGTGCCATCAGCGCCGACCTTGCGGGGGGGGATACGCAGTATTTT	CAISADLAGGDTQYF
TRBV12-2	TRBJ2-7	NA	NA	TGTGCAAGTCGCTTAACCAATTGGGGACTAGCGAGCAACTACGAGCAGTACTTC	CASRLTNWGLASNYEQYF
TRBV19	TRBJ1-1	NA	NA	TGTGCCAGTAAGGGGCAGGGGAGGACTGAAGCTTTCTTT	CASKGQGRTEAFF
TRBV7-7	TRBJ2-1	NA	NA	TGTGCTAGCAGCCCGACTATAGGTAGCTCCTACAATGAGCAGTTCTTC	CASSPTIGSSYNEQFF
TRBV5-1	TRBJ1-2	NA	NA	TGCGCCAGCAGCTTGGTGGCAGCCTTCTATGGCTACACCTTC	CASSLVAAFYGYTF
TRBV12-3/TRBV12-4	TRBJ1-1	NA	NA	TGTGCCAGCTCACGCGGGGACGCTGAAGCTTTCTTT	CASSRGDAEAFF
TRBV6-5	TRBJ1-3	NA	NA	TGTGCCAGCCAGAGCTCTGGAAACACCATATATTTT	CASQSSGNTIYF
TRBV9	TRBJ2-3	NA	once	TGTGCCAGCAGCGTAGGTGGAGAAGTAGATACGCAGTATTTT	CASSVGGEVDTQYF
TRBV19	TRBJ1-1	NA	NA	TGTGCCAGTACCCCTGGGGCGGTTCGGAGTGAAGCTTTCTTT	CASTPGAVRSEAFF
TRBV6-6	TRBJ2-7	TRBD2	NA	TGTGCCAGCAGTTACTTAGCGGGAGCATGGGAGCAGTACTTC	CASSYLAGAWEQYF
TRBV29-1	TRBJ1-3	NA	once	TGCAGCGCTAAGGCCATCGGGGCTGGAAACACCATATATTTT	CSAKAIGAGNTIYF
TRBV5-1	TRBJ2-1	TRBD2	NA	TGCGCCAGCAGCTTGGGGAGCGGGGGGTCTCCCAGAAGCTCCTACAATGAGCAGTTCTTC	CASSLGSGGSPRSSYNEQFF
TRBV7-2	TRBJ2-1	TRBD2	few	TGTGCCAGCAGCTTTAGCGGGAGCTCCTACAATGAGCAGTTCTTC	CASSFSGSSYNEQFF
TRBV4-2	TRBJ1-2	NA	few	TGTGCCAGCAGCCAAGGGTGGGGGGGGACGGATGGCTACACCTTC	CASSQGWGGTDGYTF
TRBV7-2	TRBJ2-1	NA	few	TGTGCCAGCAGCTTAGGCACGATCAATGAGCAGTTCTTC	CASSLGTINEQFF
TRBV9	TRBJ2-7	NA	NA	TGTAAAATGGGGGAAGGCTCCTACGAGCAGTACTTC	CKMGEGSYEQYF
TRBV20-1	TRBJ2-1	TRBD2	NA	TGCAGTGTTCCATTACTAGCGCAGCAGTTCTTC	CSVPLLAQQFF
TRBV7-9	TRBJ2-5	NA	NA	TGTGCCAGCAGCTGGGACCAAGAGACCCAGTACTTC	CASSWDQETQYF
TRBV19	TRBJ2-7	NA	NA	TGTGCCAGTAGCCAAAGCCGACAGCACTACGAGCAGTACTTC	CASSQSRQHYEQYF
TRBV28	TRBJ2-5	NA	NA	TGTGCCAGCACTAAACCCCAGGGACGGGAGACCCAGTACTTC	CASTKPQGRETQYF
TRBV3-1/TRBV3-2	TRBJ1-1	NA	NA	TGTGCCAGCAGCCAAGAGAGGCCCCGGGAGCCTGGCCTGGGCACTGAAGCTTTCTTT	CASSQERPREPGLGTEAFF
TRBV2	TRBJ2-5	TRBD1	NA	TGTGCCAGCAGGGTAGGGACAGGGTCAGGGGAGACCCAGTACTTC	CASRVGTGSGETQYF
TRBV2	TRBJ1-5	NA	NA	TGTGCCAGCAGTGTTTCAGGCCGCCACCAGCCCCAGCATTTT	CASSVSGRHQPQHF
TRBV20-1	TRBJ2-7	NA	NA	TGCAGTGCTAGACAGGGCTACGAGCAGTACTTC	CSARQGYEQYF
TRBV5-6	TRBJ2-5	NA	NA	TGTGCCAGCAGCTTGTCTGGGGCAGAGACCCAGTACTTC	CASSLSGAETQYF
TRBV5-1	TRBJ2-3	NA	NA	TGCGCCAGCAGCTTGGGTGGGGGTTCTAGCACAGATACGCAGTATTTT	CASSLGGGSSTDTQYF
TRBV19	TRBJ1-1	TRBD1	NA	TGTGCCAGTAGTACTGCCCCAGGGGGGAGGACTGAAGCTTTCTTT	CASSTAPGGRTEAFF
TRBV7-8	TRBJ1-6	NA	NA	TGTGCCAGCAGCTTAGACTTGGGAAGGGCCCTCCACTTT	CASSLDLGRALHF
TRBV7-9	TRBJ2-2	NA	NA	TGTGCCAGCAGCTTTACCTCCTATGGCGGGGAGCTGTTTTTT	CASSFTSYGGELFF
TRBV2	TRBJ2-3	TRBD2	NA	TGTGCCAGCAGTGTGTCTAGCGGGGGGTGGGATACGCAGTATTTT	CASSVSSGGWDTQYF
TRBV4-1	TRBJ1-5	NA	few	TGCGCCAGCAGCCAAGGTTTAGGGACGCGGCAGCCCCAGCATTTT	CASSQGLGTRQPQHF
TRBV15	TRBJ2-5	NA	NA	TGTGCCACCAGCAGCGGGACGGGGGTTTTTCAGGAGACCCAGTACTTC	CATSSGTGVFQETQYF
TRBV7-3	TRBJ2-2	NA	NA	TGTGCCAGCAGCTTAAACACCGGGTCCGGGGAGCTGTTTTTT	CASSLNTGSGELFF
TRBV3-1/TRBV3-2	TRBJ2-3	NA	few	TGTGCCAGCAGCCACGGTACAGATACGCAGTATTTT	CASSHGTDTQYF
TRBV11-3	TRBJ2-5	NA	NA	TGTGCCAGCAGCTTAGCCTCCCGAGGGCCGATTGAAGAGACCCAGTACTTC	CASSLASRGPIEETQYF
TRBV5-8	TRBJ2-1	NA	NA	TGTGCCAGCAGCCCCAGGACTGTGGGGGGGCAGTTCTTC	CASSPRTVGGQFF
TRBV5-6	TRBJ2-2	NA	few	TGTGCCAGCAGCTTGGATGGGACGTTGAGCACCGGGGAGCTGTTTTTT	CASSLDGTLSTGELFF
TRBV30	TRBJ1-1	NA	NA	TGTGCCTGGAGTGTAGTAGGGGTGAACACTGAAGCTTTCTTT	CAWSVVGVNTEAFF
TRBV7-2	TRBJ2-3	TRBD2	once	TGTGCCAGCAGCTTCCCGGGACTAGCGGGGGGGGCAGATACGCAGTATTTT	CASSFPGLAGGADTQYF
TRBV2	TRBJ2-1	NA	NA	TGTGCCAGCAGTGCGGATCTGGGGGGGCCCGGTTACAATGAGCAGTTCTTC	CASSADLGGPGYNEQFF
TRBV27	TRBJ2-3	NA	few	TGTGCCAGCAGTTTACGGGGCACAGATACGCAGTATTTT	CASSLRGTDTQYF
TRBV11-3	TRBJ2-1	TRBD1	NA	TGTGCCAGCAGCCTCTCAGGGGGTATCTACAATGAGCAGTTCTTC	CASSLSGGIYNEQFF
TRBV6-6	TRBJ1-4	NA	NA	TGTGCCAGCAGTGAGGCATTGGGAAAACTGTTTTTT	CASSEALGKLFF
TRBV5-1	TRBJ1-2	NA	once	TGCGCCAGCAGCTTGTCCGGGATCAATGGCTACACCTTC	CASSLSGINGYTF